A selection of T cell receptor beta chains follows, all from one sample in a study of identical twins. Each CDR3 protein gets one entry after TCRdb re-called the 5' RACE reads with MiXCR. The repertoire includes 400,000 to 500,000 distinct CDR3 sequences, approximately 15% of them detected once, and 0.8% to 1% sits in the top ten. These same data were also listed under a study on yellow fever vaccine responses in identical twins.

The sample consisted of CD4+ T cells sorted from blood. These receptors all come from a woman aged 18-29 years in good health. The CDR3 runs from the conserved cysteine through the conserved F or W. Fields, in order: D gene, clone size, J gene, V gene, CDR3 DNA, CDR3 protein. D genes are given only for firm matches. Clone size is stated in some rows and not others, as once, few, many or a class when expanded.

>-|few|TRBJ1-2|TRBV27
TGTGCCAGCAGTCCCCATGTGGGTGGTGGCTACACCTTC
CASSPHVGGGYTF
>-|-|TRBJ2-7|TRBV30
TGTGCCGGGGAGACAGGTACCTACGAGCAGTACTTC
CAGETGTYEQYF
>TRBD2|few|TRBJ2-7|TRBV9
TGTGCCAGCAGCGTAGGTCTAGCGGGCTACGAGCAGTACTTC
CASSVGLAGYEQYF
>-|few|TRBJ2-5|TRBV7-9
TGTGCCAGCAGCTTAGCGGGACCGTTCCAAGAGACCCAGTACTTC
CASSLAGPFQETQYF
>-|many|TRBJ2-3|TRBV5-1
TGCGCCAGCAGCTTGGGGGAGCGGGGCACAGATACGCAGTATTTT
CASSLGERGTDTQYF
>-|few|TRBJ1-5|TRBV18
TGTGCCAGCTCACCTGACGAAGCTCAGCCCCAGCATTTT
CASSPDEAQPQHF
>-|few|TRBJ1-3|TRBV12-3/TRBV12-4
TGTGCCAGCCCCCAGGACACCTCTGGAAACACCATATATTTT
CASPQDTSGNTIYF
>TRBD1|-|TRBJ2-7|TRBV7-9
TGTGCCAGCAGCCACAGGGGGGCCAACTACTACGAGCAGTACTTC
CASSHRGANYYEQYF
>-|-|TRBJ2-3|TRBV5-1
TGCGCCAGCAGCTTGGGACAGCTAGGGAGCACAGATACGCAGTATTTT
CASSLGQLGSTDTQYF
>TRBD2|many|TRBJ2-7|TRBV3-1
TGTGCCAGCAGCCAACCCGTAGGGACTAGCAGCGACGAGCAGTACTTC
CASSQPVGTSSDEQYF
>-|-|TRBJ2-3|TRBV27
TGTGCCAGCAGTTCAACTAGGGGGAATACGCAGTATTTT
CASSSTRGNTQYF
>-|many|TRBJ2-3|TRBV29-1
TGCAGCGAGAGTCTCATTCAGAGCACAGATACGCAGTATTTT
CSESLIQSTDTQYF
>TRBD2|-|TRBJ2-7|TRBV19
TGTGCCAGTAGTTTCTTAGCGGGGGGGCCCGACGAGCAGTACTTC
CASSFLAGGPDEQYF
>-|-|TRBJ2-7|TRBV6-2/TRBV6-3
TGTGCCAGCAGTTACCGAGGGACAAAAGGCGAGCAGTACTTC
CASSYRGTKGEQYF
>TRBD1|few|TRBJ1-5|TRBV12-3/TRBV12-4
TGTGCCAGCGGTCAGGGAGGGGGCAGGCAGCCCCAGCATTTT
CASGQGGGRQPQHF
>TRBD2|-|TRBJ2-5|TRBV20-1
TGCAGTGCTAGTCCTAGCGGGGCCATCCAAGAGACCCAGTACTTC
CSASPSGAIQETQYF
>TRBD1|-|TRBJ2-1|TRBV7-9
TGTGCCAGCAGCTTCCGGGACAGGGGGGCCAATGAGCAGTTCTTC
CASSFRDRGANEQFF
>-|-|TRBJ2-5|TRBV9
TGTGCCAGCAGCGTCGGTCCCCAAGAGACCCAGTACTTC
CASSVGPQETQYF
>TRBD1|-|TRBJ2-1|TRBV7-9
TGTGCCAGCAGCTTGTCCGGAGGACAGGGGGGCAATGAGCAGTTCTTC
CASSLSGGQGGNEQFF
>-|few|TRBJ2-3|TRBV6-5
TGTGCCAGCAGTTGGGCGGCCACAGATACGCAGTATTTT
CASSWAATDTQYF
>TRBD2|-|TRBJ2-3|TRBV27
TGTGCCAGCAGCTACAGTCCTAGCGGGGCGGGGGATACGCAGTATTTT
CASSYSPSGAGDTQYF
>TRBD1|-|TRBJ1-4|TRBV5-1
TGCGCCAGCAGCTTGGCACAGGGGAATGAAAAACTGTTTTTT
CASSLAQGNEKLFF
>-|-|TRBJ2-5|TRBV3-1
TGTGCCAGCAGCACCCGGACGGGGTCCGGGACCCAGTACTTC
CASSTRTGSGTQYF